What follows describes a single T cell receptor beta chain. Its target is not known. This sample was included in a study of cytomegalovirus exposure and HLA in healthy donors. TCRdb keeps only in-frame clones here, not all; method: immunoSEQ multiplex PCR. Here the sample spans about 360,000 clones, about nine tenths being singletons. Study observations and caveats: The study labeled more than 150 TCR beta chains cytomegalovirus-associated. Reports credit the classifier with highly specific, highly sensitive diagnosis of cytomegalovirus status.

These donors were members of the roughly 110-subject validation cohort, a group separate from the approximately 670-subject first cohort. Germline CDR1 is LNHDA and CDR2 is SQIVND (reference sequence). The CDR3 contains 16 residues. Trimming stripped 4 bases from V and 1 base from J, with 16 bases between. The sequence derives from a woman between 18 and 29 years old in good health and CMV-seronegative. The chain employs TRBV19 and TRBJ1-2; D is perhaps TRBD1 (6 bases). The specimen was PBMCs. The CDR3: CASSTTLRQVNYGYTF. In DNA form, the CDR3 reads TGTGCCAGTAGTACTACTCTCCGACAGGTTAACTATGGCTACACCTTC. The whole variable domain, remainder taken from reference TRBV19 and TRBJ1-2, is DGGITQSPKYLFRKEGQNVTLSCEQNLNHDAMYWYRQDPGQGLRLIYYSQIVNDFQKGDIAEGYSVSREKKESFPLTVTSAQKNPTAFYLCASSTTLRQVNYGYTFGSGTRLTVV.